This T cell receptor beta chain was observed in a study of regulatory T cells in long-lasting Graves disease. Construction of the TCR beta libraries employed iRepertoire HTBI primers in conjunction with Arm-PCR of CDR3 regions. TCRdb re-called the multiplex PCR reads through MiXCR, storing one row per CDR3 protein. The table records 700,000 or so distinct CDR3 sequences, about 32% of them present only once. Comment on this clonotype: Antigen specificity is unknown.

Looked up from germline, CDR1 is MDHEN and CDR2 is SYDVKM. V dropped 0 bases and J dropped 6 bases, with 5 bases sitting between them. The CDR3 has 12 amino acids. This sample's time point: persistent/refractory GD, antithyroid drugs over 5 years with positive TRAb. Making the TCR library involved RNA that had been extracted from PBMCs. Notes on the study in general: TCR diversity was lower in persistent Graves' patients than in newly diagnosed ones. Favored gene segments in persistent disease were TRBV28, TRBJ1-2 and TRBJ2-5.

The sequence derives from a female donor with Graves disease. The sample was peripheral blood mononuclear cells (PBMCs), taken when the disease was refractory, from a patient treated with antithyroid drugs. The chain couples TRBV28 to TRBJ1-2; D uncertain. The DNA for the CDR3 is TGTGCCAGCAGTTTATGGGAGAATGGCTACACCTTC. As protein: CASSLWENGYTF.